The source of this T cell receptor (beta chain) is a study of blood T cell repertoires in COVID-19 (dated by TCRdb to 2020 to 2022). Regarding the research as a whole: Samples covering the acute and convalescent phases of COVID-19 were provided by collaborators in the United States, Italy and Spain. The dataset comprised deeply sampled blood TCRbeta repertoires from subjects exposed to, actively infected with, or recovered from COVID-19. Where available, HLA class I and class II types were taken from metadata supplied by the sample provider and were not determined by assay-based typing. The repertoires were released in a freely available public database meant as a resource for research on the immune response to SARS-CoV-2. The material from the prospective study consisted of cDNA or gDNA derived from T cells, B-cell-depleted T cells, or PBMCs. A de-identified subject ID, COVID-19 status, age in years and sex were almost always included in the sample metadata. The samples were drawn from two sources: the first 160 participants of the ongoing ImmuneRACE study, and fewer than 1,500 subjects contributed by 6 global collaborators. The research as a whole found: Clinical and demographic metadata were provided uncurated, with the amount varying by source and participant.

Deletion took 5 bases off V and 4 bases off J, with a span of 12 bases between the germline ends. The CDR3 contains 13 residues, cysteine and phenylalanine counted. Only the CDR3 DNA stays, 39 bases, in frame from base 1. According to the germline V gene (reference sequence), CDR1 reads LNHDA and CDR2 reads SQIVND. The immunoSEQ Assay, a bias-controlled multiplex PCR, was used to amplify TCRbeta CDR3 regions from genomic DNA. In the paper's pipeline: The number of nucleated cells in each sample was estimated by amplification of reference gene primers within the assay. To quantify the absolute abundance of each unique TCRbeta CDR3 rearrangement, sequence reads were collapsed and filtered. Productive Simpson clonality was computed per sample as the square root of Simpson's diversity index over productive rearrangements. TCRdb carries this immuneACCESS record with in-frame sequences only. Its versions omit some clonotypes, under half of them owing to an unresolved V gene in the studies checked, with the rest unexplained. V, J and clone size are taken as reported in that table, and D and trimming were inferred from the DNA itself. Present in this sample are some 240,000 clones, roughly four fifths of which were seen just once. The ten largest clones capture 6.5% to 9.5% of the sample.

A remark on this clone: Its antigen specificity is not known. No much larger clone exists at a distance of one base, and base qualities are not known.

One collaborating source in Seattle enrolled patients while the patients were actively infected and followed the patients over time throughout the course of disease. Whole blood was collected in K2EDTA tubes by collaborating institutions according to the institutions' own protocols. Collaborator samples were shipped for TCRbeta analysis as frozen whole blood, isolated PBMCs, or DNA extracted from either sample type. The chain joins TRBV19 to TRBJ2-7; the D gene is perhaps TRBD2, on 6 matching bases. Material for sequencing was peripheral blood. The TCR was taken from a woman of 80 years or more with COVID-19, enrolled during active disease. The DNA sequence follows: TGTGCCAGTAGTCGGGAGTTCATTTACGAGCAGTACTTC. This codes for CASSREFIYEQYF.